This TCR beta chain was captured in a study of shared clonotypes between healthy human individuals. Background on the study: Every donor yielded three CD4 naive, three CD4 memory, two CD8 naive and one CD8 memory plate. Overall study findings and caveats: Naive subsets, compared against memory subsets, generally had larger estimated richness values.

Subsets obtained from CD4+ cells comprised CD45RA+ naive and CD45RA-negative memory cells. Trimming shortened V by 2 bases and J by 0 bases, and 5 bases separated the two germline ends. This CDR3 is built from 14 residues. Germline V gene sequence: CDR1 SGHAT, CDR2 FQNNGV. As for this clone: The antigen is unknown.

Profiling relied on immunoSEQ multiplex PCR, and the TCRdb table lists in-frame clones only, not all of them. In the table there are around 510,000 clones, approximately 95% of which are singletons. V gene TRBV11-2 combines with J gene TRBJ1-3; D is uncertain. The TCR was taken from a woman aged 30 to 39 in good health. Material for sequencing was naive CD4+ T cells sorted from blood. This sample's subset: CD45RA+ positively selected. CDR3: CASSLSFSGNTIYF. CDR3 coding DNA: TGTGCCAGCAGCTTAAGCTTCTCTGGAAACACCATATATTTT.